The 17 T cell receptor beta chains given below trace back to one sample, sequenced in a study of T cells in tuberculosis. Produced via immunoSEQ multiplex PCR; TCRdb's table is partial and in-frame only. The profile covers under 50,000 clones, with nearly 97% appearing a single time and 3% to 4.5% taken by the ten largest. The sequenced material came from PBMCs. The receptors come from a donor under 30 with latent tuberculosis or without tuberculosis infection.

The chain combines TRBV10-3 with TRBJ1-5, with TRBD1 matching over 8 bases. The germline V gene has CDR1 ENHRY and CDR2 SYGVKD. This CDR3 has 17 amino acids. Losses at the gene ends were 10 bases for V and 4 bases for J; bases not matched to a gene: 18. The CDR3 protein is CATSWGRRQGLNQPQHF. Written as DNA, the CDR3 is TGTGCCACCTCTTGGGGGAGGCGACAGGGGTTGAATCAGCCCCAGCATTTT.

As concerns this clone: The same CDR3 can be traced to other DNA sequences in this sample. This chain links TRBV25-1 with TRBJ1-2, with TRBD1 identical over 9 bases. Trimming removed 2 bases from V and 8 bases from J; junction bases left unmatched: 6. Germline-derived CDR1 and CDR2 are MGHDK and SYGVNS. CDR3 size: 14 residues. Here the CDR3 DNA reads TGTGCCAGCAGTGAACTCGGGACAGGGAAGGGCTACACCTTC. Amino acid sequence: CASSELGTGKGYTF.

In its sample, this clone was seen once. The rearrangement joins TRBV18 to TRBJ1-2, with D perhaps matching TRBD1 (6 bases). This CDR3 is 15 amino acids long. Trimming removed 6 bases at V and 0 bases at J, with 14 bases between. Germline CDR1 and CDR2: KGHSH and LQKENI. The CDR3 sequence: CASSSTGEPNYGYTF. CDR3 in DNA: TGTGCCAGCTCGTCGACAGGAGAACCTAACTATGGCTACACCTTC.

The V gene is TRBV27, the J gene TRBJ2-1, with 9 bases fitting TRBD1. The V segment lost 5 bases and the J segment 9 bases; nucleotides outside the gene matches: 8. The CDR3 runs to 14 residues. CDR1 and CDR2 from the germline V gene are MNHEY and SMNVEV (reference sequence). CDR3 sequence reads: CASSPGTGFGEQFF. CDR3 nucleotides: TGTGCCAGCAGTCCGGGGACAGGGTTCGGTGAGCAGTTCTTC.

The V and J genes are TRBV28 and TRBJ1-5, with unresolved D. This CDR3 has 15 residues. CDR1 is MDHEN and CDR2 is SYDVKM in the germline V gene. The ends were cut back, 4 bases at V and 0 bases at J, with 10 bases in the middle. DNA of the CDR3: TGTGCCAGCAGTTCCTATTCTTATAGCAATCAGCCCCAGCATTTT. It specifies CASSSYSYSNQPQHF. The whole variable domain, filled in from reference TRBV28 and TRBJ1-5, reads DVKVTQSSRYLVKRTGEKVFLECVQDMDHENMFWYRQDPGLGLRLIYFSYDVKMKEKGDIPEGYSVSREKKERFSLILESASTNQTSMYLCASSSYSYSNQPQHFGDGTRLSIL.

Concerning this clone: Other DNA sequences from this sample encode an identical CDR3 as well. The CDR3 loop is CASSLSRGTEAFF. In DNA, the CDR3 is TGTGCCAGCAGTTTATCCAGGGGCACTGAAGCTTTCTTT. The chain combines TRBV27 with TRBJ1-1, with D possibly being TRBD1 (6 bases). This CDR3 contains 13 residues. The V gene lost 0 bases and the J gene lost 4 bases, with 6 bases spanning the gap. Looked up from germline, CDR1 is MNHEY and CDR2 is SMNVEV (reference sequence).

The V gene is TRBV28, the J gene TRBJ1-6; the match to TRBD1 covers 10 bases. J gave up 10 bases and V 6 bases, and 9 bases lay outside the gene matches. The length of the CDR3 is 15 residues. CDR1 MDHEN and CDR2 SYDVKM come from the germline V gene. The CDR3 nucleotides are TGTGCCAGCAGGGGACAGGGGCGGGGAAAGTCACCCCTCCACTTT. This sequence encodes CASRGQGRGKSPLHF.

The genes are TRBV7-9 and TRBJ2-7; 7 positions match TRBD1. With 3 bases clipped from V and 3 bases from J, the junction kept 11 bases outside the gene matches. The V gene's germline CDR1 is SEHNR and CDR2 FQNEAQ (reference sequence). The CDR3 extends over 16 amino acids. CDR3 region: CASSFFRGKEIYEQYF. In nucleotides, the CDR3 is TGTGCCAGCAGCTTTTTCAGGGGGAAGGAAATCTACGAGCAGTACTTC.

V gene TRBV25-1 combines with J gene TRBJ1-4, with D possibly matching TRBD1 (5 bases). V was pared by 10 bases and J by 7 bases, with 13 bases between. CDR1 is MGHDK and CDR2 is SYGVNS in the germline V gene. This CDR3 has 12 residues. CDR3 amino acids: CATHGGSEKLFF. The CDR3 DNA reads as TGTGCCACCCACGGGGGGAGTGAAAAACTGTTTTTT. The full variable domain, rest sourced from reference TRBV25-1 and TRBJ1-4, is EADIYQTPRYLVIGTGKKITLECSQTMGHDKMYWYQQDPGMELHLIHYSYGVNSTEKGDLSSESTVSRIRTEHFPLTLESARPSHTSQYLCATHGGSEKLFFGSGTQLSVL.

The chain's CDR3 is CASSFLAGGTDTQYF. The CDR3 DNA reads TGTGCCAGCAGTTTTTTAGCGGGGGGCACAGATACGCAGTATTTT. This chain links TRBV28 with TRBJ2-3, with 9 bases fitting TRBD2. This CDR3 spans 15 amino acids. With V trimmed by 3 bases and J by 1 base, 2 bases remained unmatched. In germline, CDR1 is MDHEN, CDR2 SYDVKM.

The chain couples TRBV2 to TRBJ2-3, with a tentative D call TRBD1 (5 bases). This CDR3 region has 17 residues. Germline V gives CDR1 SNHLY, CDR2 FYNNEI. The V and J ends lost 2 bases and 0 bases respectively, with 15 bases between them. CDR3 amino acids: CASSEPSSGRSTDTQYF. The CDR3 bases are TGTGCCAGCAGTGAACCTTCTTCAGGGCGGAGCACAGATACGCAGTATTTT.

The rearrangement links TRBV7-9 to TRBJ2-1; 10 positions match TRBD1. CDR1 and CDR2 (germline): SEHNR, FQNEAQ (reference sequence). The CDR3 totals 15 residues. The V segment lost 5 bases and the J segment 8 bases; nucleotides outside the gene matches: 9. The chain's CDR3 is CASSHRTGGLDEQFF. CDR3 in DNA: TGTGCCAGCAGCCACCGGACAGGGGGTCTCGATGAGCAGTTCTTC.

V and J are TRBV27 and TRBJ1-1, with 7 nucleotides matching TRBD1. Germline lookup yields CDR1 MNHEY and CDR2 SMNVEV (reference sequence). There are 14 residues in the CDR3. The V and J ends lost 3 bases and 4 bases, in that order; junction bases with no gene match: 5. The CDR3 loop is CASSFQGGFTEAFF. In DNA form, the CDR3 reads TGTGCCAGCAGTTTTCAGGGGGGTTTCACTGAAGCTTTCTTT.

The chain couples TRBV6-5 to TRBJ1-1; TRBD1 is a possible D gene (6 bases). Germline lookup yields CDR1 MNHEY and CDR2 SVGAGI. The ends were cut back, 0 bases at V and 6 bases at J, with 17 bases in the middle. CDR3 length equals 16 residues. The CDR3 sequence: CASSYSIAGVKAEAFF. CDR3 sequence (DNA): TGTGCCAGCAGTTACTCGATCGCAGGGGTGAAGGCTGAAGCTTTCTTT.

This chain joins TRBV11-2 and TRBJ2-1, with TRBD2 matching over 16 bases. CDR1 and CDR2 (germline): SGHAT, FQNNGV. With V trimmed by 5 bases and J by 4 bases, 5 bases remained unmatched. The CDR3 runs 17 residues. Here the CDR3 DNA reads TGTGCCAGCAGCCTCGGGACTAGCGGGGGGGCGTACAATGAGCAGTTCTTC. Amino acid sequence: CASSLGTSGGAYNEQFF. Based on the CDR3 plus reference TRBV11-2 and TRBJ2-1, the full variable domain is EAGVAQSPRYKIIEKRQSVAFWCNPISGHATLYWYQQILGQGPKLLIQFQNNGVVDDSQLPKDRFSAERLKGVDSTLKIQPAKLEDSAVYLCASSLGTSGGAYNEQFFGPGTRLTVL.

CDR3 sequence: CASSLAKAGVNEQFF. The DNA of the CDR3 is TGTGCCAGCAGCTTGGCCAAAGCCGGGGTGAATGAGCAGTTCTTC. V gene TRBV5-6 combines with J gene TRBJ2-1; possibly TRBD2 for D (5 bases). The CDR3 has 15 amino acids. Germline CDR1 is SGHDT and CDR2 is YYEEEE. Deletions cut 0 bases from V and 7 bases from J, with 14 bases between.

The gene calls are TRBV19 and TRBJ1-1; TRBD1 matches 10 bases. The V segment lost 4 bases and the J segment 6 bases; nucleotides outside the gene matches: 11. This CDR3 is 16 amino acids long. Germline CDR1 and CDR2: LNHDA and SQIVND (reference sequence). The chain's CDR3 is CASSTQPGQGFPEAFF. The CDR3 DNA follows: TGTGCCAGTAGTACGCAACCGGGACAGGGGTTCCCTGAAGCTTTCTTT.